Listed below are T cell receptor beta chains from one sample, sequenced in a study of shared clonotypes between healthy human individuals. Produced via immunoSEQ multiplex PCR; TCRdb's table is partial and in-frame only. In the table there are about 470,000 clones, 75% to 85% of which are singletons. The sample was PBMCs. These receptor sequences come from a woman aged 40 to 50 in good health. Some clones in this sample may be carry-over from other donors' samples. Both conserved end residues are part of each CDR3. Fields, in order: D gene, J gene, clone size, V gene, CDR3 protein, CDR3 DNA. The D gene is left open where the match is weak. The size entry is marked missing in some rows and otherwise reads once, few, many or a size class.

TRBD2 | TRBJ2-7 | . | TRBV7-2 | CASSPPGLAGYEQYF | TGTGCCAGCAGCCCGCCGGGACTAGCGGGATACGAGCAGTACTTC
. | TRBJ2-7 | . | TRBV6-6 | CASSYYDRTHSEQYF | TGTGCCAGCAGTTATTACGACAGGACTCACAGCGAGCAGTACTTC
. | TRBJ2-1 | . | TRBV20-1 | CSAGGEQFF | TGCAGTGCTGGGGGTGAGCAGTTCTTC
TRBD2 | TRBJ2-2 | . | TRBV18 | CASSAMTSGSGTGELFF | TGTGCCAGCTCAGCGATGACTAGCGGGAGCGGGACCGGGGAGCTGTTTTTT
TRBD2 | TRBJ2-1 | . | TRBV25-1 | CASSAAAGGPSYNEQFF | TGTGCCAGCAGTGCGGCAGCGGGAGGGCCTTCCTACAATGAGCAGTTCTTC
. | TRBJ2-1 | . | TRBV4-2 | CASSQEGPSARSYNEQFF | TGTGCCAGCAGCCAAGAGGGGCCTAGCGCTCGGTCCTACAATGAGCAGTTCTTC
. | TRBJ2-2 | . | TRBV2 | CASSEWGWNTGELFF | TGTGCCAGCAGTGAATGGGGTTGGAACACCGGGGAGCTGTTTTTT
TRBD2 | TRBJ2-1 | . | TRBV28 | CASQGTSGYNEQFF | TGTGCCAGCCAGGGGACTAGCGGATACAATGAGCAGTTCTTC
. | TRBJ2-2 | . | TRBV27 | CASWLRGTGELFF | TGTGCCAGCTGGTTGAGGGGCACCGGGGAGCTGTTTTTT
TRBD1 | TRBJ1-2 | . | TRBV29-1 | CSVIPRDRTNYGYTF | TGCAGCGTCATACCACGGGACAGGACTAACTATGGCTACACCTTC
TRBD1 | TRBJ1-1 | . | TRBV5-1 | CASSQGTGGLRTEAFF | TGCGCCAGCAGCCAAGGGACAGGGGGCTTAAGGACTGAAGCTTTCTTT
. | TRBJ2-5 | . | TRBV5-5 | CASSFSGTSGETQYF | TGTGCCAGCAGCTTCTCCGGGACCAGCGGAGAGACCCAGTACTTC
. | TRBJ2-6 | . | TRBV18 | CASSPRAPSSGANVLTF | TGTGCCAGCTCCCCCCGCGCCCCGAGCTCTGGGGCCAACGTCCTGACTTTC
. | TRBJ2-1 | . | TRBV11-2 | CASSRTLDEQFF | TGTGCCAGCAGCAGAACCTTGGATGAGCAGTTCTTC
. | TRBJ2-3 | . | TRBV6-1 | CASSSAGDTQYF | TGTGCCAGCAGTTCAGCGGGAGATACGCAGTATTTT
. | TRBJ1-4 | . | TRBV28 | CASSLLQEKLFF | TGTGCCAGCAGTTTACTACAAGAAAAACTGTTTTTT
TRBD1 | TRBJ1-5 | . | TRBV18 | CASSPYGQGNQPQHF | TGTGCCAGCTCACCCTACGGACAGGGCAATCAGCCCCAGCATTTT
. | TRBJ1-3 | . | TRBV6-5 | CASSTNSRGNTIYF | TGTGCCAGCAGTACCAACTCTCGGGGAAACACCATATATTTT
. | TRBJ2-7 | . | TRBV7-2 | CASSLAVLREQYF | TGTGCCAGCAGCTTAGCTGTCCTTAGGGAGCAGTACTTC
. | TRBJ2-1 | . | TRBV7-2 | CASSLGVGQIYEQFF | TGTGCCAGCAGCTTAGGTGTCGGTCAGATCTATGAGCAGTTCTTC
TRBD2 | TRBJ2-3 | . | TRBV28 | CASSFSGLADTQYF | TGTGCCAGCAGTTTCTCCGGACTAGCAGATACGCAGTATTTT
. | TRBJ2-1 | . | TRBV19 | CASKQRTSYNEQFF | TGTGCCAGTAAACAGCGGACCTCCTACAATGAGCAGTTCTTC
TRBD1 | TRBJ2-7 | few | TRBV5-4 | CASSPGTGGRRYEQYF | TGTGCCAGCAGCCCCGGGACAGGCGGTCGGAGGTACGAGCAGTACTTC
TRBD1 | TRBJ2-7 | . | TRBV7-8 | CASSLTGTGPHEQYF | TGTGCCAGCAGCTTAACCGGGACAGGGCCGCACGAGCAGTACTTC
TRBD2 | TRBJ2-3 | . | TRBV7-9 | CASSPGTSDTDTQYF | TGTGCCAGCAGCCCCGGGACTAGCGACACAGATACGCAGTATTTT
TRBD2 | TRBJ2-7 | once | TRBV7-2 | CASSTSGTSSYEQYF | TGTGCCAGCAGCACCAGCGGGACCAGCTCCTACGAGCAGTACTTC
. | TRBJ2-2 | . | TRBV14 | CASSQARRERTGELFF | TGTGCCAGCAGCCAAGCAAGGAGAGAACGGACCGGGGAGCTGTTTTTT
TRBD2 | TRBJ2-1 | . | TRBV7-9 | CASSVGLAGVIEQFF | TGTGCCAGCAGCGTGGGACTAGCGGGAGTAATTGAGCAGTTCTTC
. | TRBJ2-2 | . | TRBV6-4 | CASSGERGTGELFF | TGTGCCAGCAGTGGGGAACGGGGCACCGGGGAGCTGTTTTTT
. | TRBJ2-2 | . | TRBV10-1 | CASSESTIGELFF | TGCGCCAGCAGTGAGTCGACAATCGGGGAGCTGTTTTTT
TRBD2 | TRBJ2-1 | few | TRBV5-4 | CASSLGTSVLSEQFF | TGTGCCAGCAGCTTGGGGACTAGCGTTCTAAGCGAGCAGTTCTTC
. | TRBJ2-3 | . | TRBV5-5 | CASSWGDSVVDTQYF | TGTGCCAGCAGCTGGGGGGACAGTGTAGTAGATACGCAGTATTTT
. | TRBJ1-2 | . | TRBV6-4 | CASSAEGTTGRYTF | TGTGCCAGCAGTGCCGAAGGGACAACTGGACGCTACACCTTC
TRBD1 | TRBJ2-7 | . | TRBV30 | CAWSVTGLGEQYF | TGTGCCTGGAGTGTGACAGGGTTGGGCGAGCAGTACTTC
TRBD1 | TRBJ2-5 | few | TRBV5-1 | CASSNRDRVGQETQYF | TGCGCCAGCAGCAACCGGGACAGGGTGGGGCAAGAGACCCAGTACTTC
TRBD1 | TRBJ1-4 | . | TRBV7-9 | CASSPRGLGEKLFF | TGTGCCAGCAGCCCCAGGGGGCTGGGTGAAAAACTGTTTTTT
. | TRBJ1-3 | . | TRBV5-6 | CASSLQSVGNTIYF | TGTGCCAGCAGCTTACAGTCTGTCGGAAACACCATATATTTT
. | TRBJ1-5 | . | TRBV28 | CASRSFRYWGGRSDQPQHF | TGTGCCAGCCGAAGCTTCCGATACTGGGGGGGTAGGAGCGATCAGCCCCAGCATTTT
. | TRBJ2-7 | . | TRBV4-1 | CASSQARMSYEQYF | TGCGCCAGCAGCCAAGCCAGGATGTCCTACGAGCAGTACTTC
TRBD2 | TRBJ2-3 | . | TRBV6-1 | CASSVGLAGGVADTQYF | TGTGCCAGCAGTGTGGGACTAGCGGGAGGGGTGGCAGATACGCAGTATTTT
TRBD2 | TRBJ2-3 | . | TRBV7-3 | CASSLLGPGLAGEADTQYF | TGTGCCAGCAGCCTGTTAGGGCCGGGACTAGCGGGAGAAGCAGATACGCAGTATTTT
. | TRBJ2-4 | . | TRBV30 | CAWSVMGAGPIKNIQYF | TGTGCCTGGAGTGTTATGGGGGCGGGACCGATTAAAAACATTCAGTACTTC
TRBD2 | TRBJ2-2 | once | TRBV29-1 | CSVAGGGTGELFF | TGCAGCGTCGCGGGGGGAGGGACCGGGGAGCTGTTTTTT
TRBD2 | TRBJ2-4 | few | TRBV19 | CASSTSGRNIQYF | TGTGCCAGTAGTACTAGCGGGAGAAACATTCAGTACTTC
. | TRBJ1-5 | . | TRBV6-4 | CASSDLHPTVGGNQPQHF | TGTGCCAGCAGTGACCTCCACCCGACAGTCGGGGGCAATCAGCCCCAGCATTTT
TRBD1 | TRBJ1-3 | . | TRBV9 | CASSVAGQGLGNTIYF | TGTGCCAGCAGCGTAGCGGGACAGGGCCTTGGAAACACCATATATTTT